The 15 T cell receptor beta chains given below trace back to one sample, sequenced in a study of T-cell reconstitution after alpha-beta-depleted transplantation in children. Researchers prepared the TCRbeta library using unique molecular identifiers, the study reports. TCRdb processed the PCR reads anew with MiXCR; each CDR3 protein has one entry. In the table there are approximately 800,000 distinct CDR3 sequences, 15% to 20% of which are singletons. This material consisted of PBMCs, mostly from graft donor cells, taken 360 days after TCRalphabeta/CD19-depleted stem cell transplant. These receptors came from a male patient under 18 who had a stem cell transplant for acute lymphoblastic leukemia, so the T cells may come from the graft donor.

This chain uses TRBV10-3 with TRBJ2-7; TRBD2 agrees at 13 bases. The CDR3 is made up of 15 amino acids. With 4 bases clipped from V and 5 bases from J, the junction kept 5 bases outside the gene matches. CDR1 is ENHRY, CDR2 SYGVKD, per germline. CDR3 protein: CAISGTSGGFNEQYF. The CDR3 DNA sequence: TGTGCCATCAGTGGGACTAGCGGGGGCTTTAACGAGCAGTACTTC.

This clonotype was seen a few times. The chain carries TRBV5-1 and TRBJ2-2, with 8 bases lining up with TRBD1. CDR3 size: 16 residues. V was pared by 0 bases and J by 3 bases, with 4 bases of the junction left unmatched. Germline-derived CDR1 and CDR2 are SGHRS and YFSETQ. This CDR3 reads CASSLVVDRDTGELFF. The CDR3 DNA reads as TGCGCCAGCAGCTTGGTGGTGGACAGGGACACCGGGGAGCTGTTTTTT.

This clonotype was counted many times. This chain connects TRBV6-2 or TRBV6-3 to TRBJ1-2; D is possibly TRBD1 (6 bases). The CDR3 is 13 amino acids. The V and J ends lost 5 bases and 3 bases respectively, with 10 bases between them. Germline V lookup: CDR1 MNHEY, CDR2 SVGEGT. The CDR3 DNA is TGTGCCAGCAGTCCGGGACATCACTATGGCTACACCTTC. It translates to CASSPGHHYGYTF.

The chain uses TRBV7-9 and TRBJ2-7, with a weak D call TRBD2 (6 bases). V was cut by 5 bases and J by 2 bases, with 19 bases left in between. Germline V gene sequence: CDR1 SEHNR, CDR2 FQNEAQ (reference sequence). The CDR3 is 16 residues long. The CDR3 spells CASSVALREPPYEQYF. The CDR3 nucleotides read TGTGCCAGCAGCGTCGCCCTCCGGGAGCCACCCTACGAGCAGTACTTC.

The V call is TRBV27, the J call TRBJ2-2; D may be TRBD2 (5 bases). Per the germline V gene, CDR1 is MNHEY and CDR2 is SMNVEV (reference sequence). V was clipped by 1 base and J by 5 bases, with 8 bases between them. This CDR3 spans 14 amino acids. The CDR3 loop is CASSLWTGTGELFF. In DNA, the CDR3 is TGTGCCAGCAGTTTATGGACTGGTACCGGGGAGCTGTTTTTT.

The sample holds a few counts of this clonotype. This sequence joins TRBV5-1 and TRBJ2-7; TRBD2 matches 12 bases. The J segment lost 4 bases and the V segment lost 3 bases, leaving 5 bases of the junction unmatched. The CDR3 has 15 residues. The germline gives CDR1 SGHRS, CDR2 YFSETQ. The CDR3 DNA reads TGCGCCAGCAGCTCTAGCGGGAGGGCCTATTACGAGCAGTACTTC. Translated: CASSSSGRAYYEQYF. Full variable domain (outside the CDR3, taken from reference TRBV5-1 and TRBJ2-7): KAGVTQTPRYLIKTRGQQVTLSCSPISGHRSVSWYQQTPGQGLQFLFEYFSETQRNKGNFPGRFSGRQFSNSRSEMNVSTLELGDSALYLCASSSSGRAYYEQYFGPGTRLTVT.

This clonotype has a handful of counts. The rearrangement uses TRBV2 and TRBJ2-3; TRBD1 matches 7 bases. The ends lost 6 bases at V and 8 bases at J; junction bases unmatched: 5. Per germline, CDR1 SNHLY and CDR2 FYNNEI. The CDR3 covers 12 residues. The CDR3: CASSGQVSTQYF. The CDR3 nucleotides are TGTGCCAGCAGCGGACAGGTTTCTACGCAGTATTTT.

The chain joins TRBV24-1 to TRBJ1-2, with 7 positions matching TRBD1. The CDR3 contains 13 residues. V lost 5 bases and J lost 4; bases outside the gene matches: 3. Germline V CDR1 and CDR2: KGHDR, SFDVKD. The CDR3 DNA reads TGTGCCACCAGTGCCAGGACAGGCTATGGCTACACCTTC. This codes for CATSARTGYGYTF.

This clonotype was observed a few times. V is TRBV5-1 and J is TRBJ2-3, with a tentative D call TRBD1 (7 bases). V lost 1 base to trimming and J lost 1 base, with 10 bases between them. The CDR3 is made up of 15 amino acids. The germline CDR1 and CDR2 sequences are SGHRS and YFSETQ. In DNA, the CDR3 is TGCGCCAGCAGCTTGCCCAGGGGGGGCACAGATACGCAGTATTTT. It is translated as CASSLPRGGTDTQYF.

In its sample, this clonotype was seen a few times. This chain joins TRBV5-1 and TRBJ2-4; D tentatively fits TRBD1 or TRBD2 (7 bases each). Trimming shortened V by 4 bases and J by 7 bases, and 15 bases separated the two germline ends. The CDR3 length is 14 residues. CDR1 and CDR2 from the germline V gene are SGHRS and YFSETQ. DNA of the CDR3: TGCGCCAGCAGCATACAGGGGAGGGGTAACATTCAGTACTTC. Translation: CASSIQGRGNIQYF.

This chain joins TRBV20-1 and TRBJ1-2; 9 bases map to TRBD1. Germline lookup yields CDR1 DFQATT and CDR2 SNEGSKA (reference sequence). The CDR3 spans 14 residues. V was clipped by 0 bases and J by 7 bases; unmatched bases: 6. The CDR3 region is CSARDTGGEAGYTF. CDR3 DNA: TGCAGTGCTAGAGATACAGGGGGCGAGGCTGGCTACACCTTC.

The DNA of the CDR3 is TGTGCTAGTGGTTTGGTTCGGACTAGCCGACACTACGAGCAGTACTTC. It translates to CASGLVRTSRHYEQYF. The rearrangement joins TRBV12-5 to TRBJ2-7; 8 bases match TRBD2. Trimming cost V 0 bases and J 3 bases; bases outside gene matches: 7. From germline, CDR1 is LGHNT and CDR2 FRNRAP. The CDR3 has 16 residues.

This clonotype appeared many times. The chain links TRBV12-3 or TRBV12-4 to TRBJ2-2; the D gene is possibly TRBD2 (6 bases). V lost 6 bases, J lost 2 bases, and 10 bases lay in between. The CDR3 extends over 14 amino acids. CDR3 sequence: CASSPTSNTGELFF. CDR3 coding DNA: TGTGCCAGCAGCCCTACTAGCAACACCGGGGAGCTGTTTTTT.

This clonotype was seen more than once but under ten times. The chain joins TRBV10-1 to TRBJ2-3, with TRBD1 matching over 8 bases. The germline gives CDR1 WNHNN, CDR2 SYGVQD (reference sequence). The CDR3 runs 15 residues. V shed 2 bases, J shed 5 bases, and the junction held 6 bases outside the gene matches. The CDR3 nucleotides read TGCGCCAGCAGTGAGGGGACAGGTTCACGAGATACGCAGTATTTT. Translation gives CASSEGTGSRDTQYF.

This clonotype was detected a few times. The chain joins TRBV10-3 to TRBJ1-1; unclear D gene. The CDR3 runs to 15 residues. The V gene's germline CDR1 is ENHRY and CDR2 SYGVKD. The V gene lost 0 bases and the J gene lost 4 bases, with 12 bases spanning the gap. This CDR3 is CAISESGLLLTEAFF. Written as DNA, the CDR3 is TGTGCCATCAGTGAGTCCGGACTCCTCCTCACTGAAGCTTTCTTT.